The subject of this entry is one TCR beta chain. Antigen: not known. This CDR3 has 12 amino acids. Germline V gene data show CDR1 as SQVTM and CDR2 as ANQGSEA. The V and J ends lost 8 bases and 8 bases respectively, with 18 bases between them. This specimen belongs to a study of human T cells and chemical hapten exposure. Study background: Sensitization used 2% DPC on roughly 2 cm by roughly 2 cm upper inner arm skin.

The study's findings and limits: PT1 expanded TCR numbers rose with patch test score. Expanded TCRs grouped into significantly more large CDR3 similarity clusters than controls produced.

TCRdb itself ran the RACE reads through MiXCR, one entry per CDR3 protein. The sample comprises around 110,000 distinct CDR3 sequences, around 10% of which are singletons, and around 1.5% rests with the top ten. Time point given: patch test 1, 2 weeks after DPC sensitization. The treatment here: therapeutic diphenylcyclopropenone sensitization with weekly scalp DPC. The chain uses TRBV29-1 and TRBJ1-1; D is unclear. This specimen was whole blood, taken in connection with sensitization to the hapten diphenylcyclopropenone (DPC). This clonotype was obtained from a woman aged 45 to 65 with alopecia areata. Some clones in this sample may be carry-over from other donors' samples. CDR3 DNA: TGCAGCCTTACTCTCCCCGGCGGCGAAGCTTTCTTT. Translating it yields CSLTLPGGEAFF.